This TCR beta chain was obtained from a study of Ad26.COV2.S vaccination and SARS-CoV-2 variants. Study overall: Each vaccinee took Ad26.COV2.S intramuscularly, once or twice 56 days apart.

The treatment denotes: over 15 received Ad26.COV2.S at low or high dose, single or two shots; roughly five received placebo; per-sample allocation not given. Samples analyzed were those drawn on day 63 after the first vaccine or placebo injection. Germline V gene sequence: CDR1 MNHEY, CDR2 SVGAGI. CDR3 length: 15 residues. Trimming removed 7 bases from V and 8 bases from J, with 20 bases in between. The table came from immunoSEQ multiplex PCR; TCRdb's copy has only in-frame clones and leaves some out. The sample has approximately 420,000 clones, less than 90% seen once. The rearrangement uses TRBV6-5 and TRBJ1-4, with D possibly TRBD1 on 6 matching bases. The sequence came from a person aged 18-60 years who received the Ad26.COV2.S COVID-19 vaccine or a placebo. The sample consisted of peripheral blood, taken in a trial of Ad26.COV2.S vaccine versus placebo. The CDR3: CASTLRGGRTEKLFF. CDR3 DNA: TGTGCCAGCACCCTGAGGGGGGGGCGGACCGAAAAACTGTTTTTT.